The 7 T cell receptor beta chains reported below all come from one sample, sequenced in a study of T cells in Graves' hyperthyroidism and ophthalmopathy. From RNA transcripts, TCR beta CDR3 regions were amplified. The TCR CDR3 was amplified in a first-round RT-PCR using the HTBI primer set. TCRdb passed the multiplex PCR reads through MiXCR, listing each CDR3 protein once. Altogether about 200,000 distinct CDR3 sequences are present, approximately 16% being singletons, with the ten largest covering around 48%. Sample: blood. These receptor sequences come from a woman aged 50 to 65 with Graves' hyperthyroidism.

This clonotype was seen more than once but under ten times. The genes are TRBV28 and TRBJ1-1; the match to TRBD1 covers 9 bases. V lost 10 bases to trimming and J lost 1 base; unmatched junction nucleotides: 4. The germline gives CDR1 MDHEN, CDR2 SYDVKM. The CDR3 totals 13 residues. In nucleotides, the CDR3 is TGTGCCACCCAGACAGGGGGGAACACTGAAGCTTTCTTT. Translated: CATQTGGNTEAFF.

This clonotype was found a few times. The chain combines TRBV10-2 with TRBJ2-1; D might be TRBD2 (6 bases). This CDR3 has 15 residues. The germline CDR1 and CDR2 sequences are WSHSY and SAAADI. V was shortened by 6 bases and J by 1 base, with 13 bases between the two germline ends. CDR3 in DNA: TGCGCCAGCAGGGGGGTAGCGGAGTCCTACAATGAGCAGTTCTTC. Amino acid sequence: CASRGVAESYNEQFF.

This clonotype was detected only a few times. The chain uses TRBV18 and TRBJ1-2; 7 bases fit TRBD1. Per germline, CDR1 KGHSH and CDR2 LQKENI. V dropped 3 bases and J dropped 4; count of bases not matched to a gene: 5. The CDR3 has 14 residues. CDR3 DNA: TGTGCCAGCTCACCCACAGGGGACGCCTATGGCTACACCTTC. This sequence encodes CASSPTGDAYGYTF.

This clonotype appeared many times. The rearrangement links TRBV20-1 to TRBJ2-3; TRBD2 agrees at 9 bases. The length of the CDR3 is 14 residues. The germline V gene has CDR1 DFQATT and CDR2 SNEGSKA (reference sequence). Trimming took 3 bases from V and 1 from J; bases not matched to a gene: 2. CDR3 amino acids: CSARTSGRTDTQYF. In DNA form, the CDR3 reads TGCAGTGCTAGGACTAGCGGACGCACAGATACGCAGTATTTT.

This clonotype was seen many times. This chain connects TRBV27 to TRBJ2-1; TRBD2 is a possible D gene (6 bases). Trimming removed 1 base at V and 7 bases at J, with 17 bases between. Germline-derived CDR1 and CDR2 are MNHEY and SMNVEV (reference sequence). This CDR3 is 16 amino acids long. The CDR3 reads CASSLWGPAGTNEQFF. In DNA, the CDR3 is TGTGCCAGCAGTTTATGGGGTCCGGCGGGAACAAATGAGCAGTTCTTC.

The J gene is TRBJ2-3, the V gene TRBV6-1; the D gene is possibly TRBD1 (6 bases). Germline V CDR1 and CDR2: MNHNS, SASEGT. Trimming cost V 3 bases and J 4 bases, with 8 bases left between them. CDR3 length: 13 residues. The CDR3 reads CASSDRTADTQYF. The CDR3 DNA reads as TGTGCCAGCAGTGACAGGACAGCAGATACGCAGTATTTT.

CDR3 loop: CASRAQRGGQETQYF. The DNA for the CDR3 is TGTGCCAGCAGAGCCCAGCGGGGGGGACAAGAGACCCAGTACTTC. The chain joins TRBV3-1 to TRBJ2-5; 10 bases match TRBD2. The CDR3 runs 15 residues. With V trimmed by 6 bases and J by 2 bases, 6 bases remained unmatched. The V gene's germline CDR1 is LGHDT and CDR2 YNNKEL (reference sequence).